This TCR beta chain was captured in a study of T-cell reconstitution after alpha-beta-depleted transplantation in children. Preparation of the TCRbeta library used unique molecular identifiers. TCRdb re-analysed the PCR reads in MiXCR, keeping a single row per CDR3 protein. The profile shows around 190,000 distinct CDR3 sequences, 6.6% of them singletons. Study conclusions and caveats: Several hundred expanded graft clones reportedly gave rise to the alpha-beta T cells present about two months after transplant. A year had passed since transplant, and T-cell counts and diversity by then came mostly from newly produced T cells. Some patients showed high day-60 TCRbeta diversity, which derived from surviving recipient T cells and thymic progenitors.

Concerning this clonotype: Its antigen is currently unknown.

The starting material was PBMCs, obtained before TCRalphabeta/CD19-depleted stem cell transplant. This TCR was recovered from a boy aged 2-15 years with acute lymphoblastic leukemia, due to receive a stem cell transplant.

CDR3 sequence reads: CASSPNRDGNTIYF. CDR3 coding DNA: TGTGCCAGCTCACCAAACAGGGATGGAAACACCATATATTTT. This chain connects TRBV18 to TRBJ1-3; TRBD1 might be the D (6 bases). Germline CDR1 KGHSH, CDR2 LQKENI. The germline V and J ends were trimmed by 2 bases and 3 bases, with 8 bases remaining between them. CDR3 length equals 14 residues.